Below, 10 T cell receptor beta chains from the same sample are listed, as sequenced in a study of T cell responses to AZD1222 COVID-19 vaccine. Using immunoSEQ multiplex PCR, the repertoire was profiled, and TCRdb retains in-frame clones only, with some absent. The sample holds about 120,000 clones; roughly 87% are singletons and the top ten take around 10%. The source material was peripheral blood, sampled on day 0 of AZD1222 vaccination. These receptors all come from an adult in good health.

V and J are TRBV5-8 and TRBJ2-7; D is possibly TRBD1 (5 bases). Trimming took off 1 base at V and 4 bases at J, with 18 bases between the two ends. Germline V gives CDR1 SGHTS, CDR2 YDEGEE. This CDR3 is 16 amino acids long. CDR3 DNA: TGTGCCAGCAGCTTGATGGGGCTAATTCCTTCATACGAGCAGTACTTC. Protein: CASSLMGLIPSYEQYF.

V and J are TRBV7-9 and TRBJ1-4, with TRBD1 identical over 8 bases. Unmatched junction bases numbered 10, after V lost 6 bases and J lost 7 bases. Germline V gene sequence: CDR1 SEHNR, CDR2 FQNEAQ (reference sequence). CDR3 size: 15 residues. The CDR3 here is CASRPTGAGGEKLFF. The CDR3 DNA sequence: TGTGCCAGCAGACCGACAGGGGCTGGGGGTGAAAAACTGTTTTTT.

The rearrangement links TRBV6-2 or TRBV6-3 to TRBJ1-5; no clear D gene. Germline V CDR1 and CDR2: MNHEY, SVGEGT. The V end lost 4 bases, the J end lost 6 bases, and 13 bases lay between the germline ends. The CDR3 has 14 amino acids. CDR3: CASSSNLPVQPQHF. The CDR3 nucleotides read TGTGCCAGCAGTTCAAACCTCCCGGTTCAGCCCCAGCATTTT.

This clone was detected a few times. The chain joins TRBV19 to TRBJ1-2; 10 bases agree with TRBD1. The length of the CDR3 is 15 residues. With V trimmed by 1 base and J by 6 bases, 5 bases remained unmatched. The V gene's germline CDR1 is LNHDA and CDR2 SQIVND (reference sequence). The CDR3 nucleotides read TGTGCCAGTAGTATAGTGAGTGGGACAGGGGATGGCTACACCTTC. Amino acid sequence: CASSIVSGTGDGYTF.

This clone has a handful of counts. The CDR3 DNA sequence: TGTGCCAGCAGCTCGCCCCGGGGGATTAACTATGGCTACACCTTC. Translation gives CASSSPRGINYGYTF. The V gene is TRBV5-4, the J gene TRBJ1-2; the D gene is possibly TRBD1 (5 bases). Trimming pared 3 bases from V and 1 base from J, leaving 13 bases between. The CDR3 sequence is 15 residues long. Germline-derived CDR1 and CDR2 are SGHNT and YYREEE (reference sequence).

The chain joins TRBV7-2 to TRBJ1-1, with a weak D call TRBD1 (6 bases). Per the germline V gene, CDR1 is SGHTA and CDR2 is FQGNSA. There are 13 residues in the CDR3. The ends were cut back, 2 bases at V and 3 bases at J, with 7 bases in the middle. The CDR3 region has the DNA TGTGCCAGCAGCTTACGACAGGACACTGAAGCTTTCTTT. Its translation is CASSLRQDTEAFF.

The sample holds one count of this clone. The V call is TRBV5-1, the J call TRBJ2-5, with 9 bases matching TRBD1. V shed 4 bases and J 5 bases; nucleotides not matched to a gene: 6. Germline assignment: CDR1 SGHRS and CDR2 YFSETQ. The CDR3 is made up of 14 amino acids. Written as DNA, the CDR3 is TGCGCCAGCAGCGCAAACAGGGGGCAGGAGACCCAGTACTTC. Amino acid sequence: CASSANRGQETQYF.

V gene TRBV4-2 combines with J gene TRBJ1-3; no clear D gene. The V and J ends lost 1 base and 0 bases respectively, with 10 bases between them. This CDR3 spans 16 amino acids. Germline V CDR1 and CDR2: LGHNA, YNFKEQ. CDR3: CASSQVVPSSGNTIYF. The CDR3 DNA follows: TGTGCCAGCAGCCAAGTGGTCCCCAGCTCTGGAAACACCATATATTTT.

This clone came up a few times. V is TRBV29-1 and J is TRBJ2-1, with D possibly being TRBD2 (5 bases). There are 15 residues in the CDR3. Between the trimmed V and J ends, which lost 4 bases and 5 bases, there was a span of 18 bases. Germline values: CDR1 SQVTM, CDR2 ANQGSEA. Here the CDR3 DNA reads TGCAGCGTTGGAGAGAAACTAGGTGGGGACAATGAGCAGTTCTTC. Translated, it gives CSVGEKLGGDNEQFF.

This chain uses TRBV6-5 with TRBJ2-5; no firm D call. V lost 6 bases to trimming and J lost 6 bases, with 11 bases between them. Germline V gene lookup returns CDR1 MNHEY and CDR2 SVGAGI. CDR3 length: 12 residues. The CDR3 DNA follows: TGTGCCAGCAGCGACCCCGTGAAGACCCAGTACTTC. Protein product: CASSDPVKTQYF.